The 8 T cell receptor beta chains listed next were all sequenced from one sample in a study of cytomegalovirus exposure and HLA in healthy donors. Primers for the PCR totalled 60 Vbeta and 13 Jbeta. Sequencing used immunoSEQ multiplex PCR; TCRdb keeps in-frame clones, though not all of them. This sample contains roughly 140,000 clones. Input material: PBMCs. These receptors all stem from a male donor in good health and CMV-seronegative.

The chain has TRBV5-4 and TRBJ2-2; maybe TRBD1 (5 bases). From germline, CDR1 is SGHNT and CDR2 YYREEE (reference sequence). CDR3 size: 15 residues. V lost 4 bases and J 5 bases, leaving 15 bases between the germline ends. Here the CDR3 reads CASSLDGQSTGELFF. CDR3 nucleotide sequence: TGTGCCAGCAGCCTTGATGGACAATCAACCGGGGAGCTGTTTTTT. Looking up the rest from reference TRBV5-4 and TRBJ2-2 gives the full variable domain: ETGVTQSPTHLIKTRGQQVTLRCSSQSGHNTVSWYQQALGQGPQFIFQYYREEENGRGNFPPRFSGLQFPNYSSELNVNALELDDSALYLCASSLDGQSTGELFFGEGSRLTVL.

Here the CDR3 reads CASSISRADTQYF. The CDR3 DNA reads as TGTGCCAGTAGTATCTCACGCGCGGATACGCAGTATTTT. The V and J genes are TRBV19 and TRBJ2-3; D remains unclear. CDR1 is LNHDA and CDR2 is SQIVND in the germline V gene (reference sequence). This CDR3 contains 13 residues. The V and J ends lost 3 bases and 6 bases respectively, with 10 bases between them.

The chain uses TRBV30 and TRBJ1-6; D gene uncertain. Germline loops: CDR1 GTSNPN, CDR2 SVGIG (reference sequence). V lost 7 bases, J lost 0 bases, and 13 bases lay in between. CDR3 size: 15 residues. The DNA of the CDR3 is TGTGCCTCCCCTGGGGAGAGCTCCTATAATTCACCCCTCCACTTT. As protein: CASPGESSYNSPLHF.

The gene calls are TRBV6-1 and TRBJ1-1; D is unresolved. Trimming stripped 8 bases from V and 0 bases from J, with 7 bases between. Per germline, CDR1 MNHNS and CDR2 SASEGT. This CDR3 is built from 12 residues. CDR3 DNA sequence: TGTGCCAGCGGGAGAGTGAACACTGAAGCTTTCTTT. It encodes CASGRVNTEAFF.

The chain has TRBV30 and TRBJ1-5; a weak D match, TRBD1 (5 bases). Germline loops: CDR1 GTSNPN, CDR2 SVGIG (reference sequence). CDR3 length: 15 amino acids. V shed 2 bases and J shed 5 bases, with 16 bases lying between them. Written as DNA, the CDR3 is TGTGCCTGGAGTAGGGCAGGGACTAAGGATCAGCCCCAGCATTTT. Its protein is CAWSRAGTKDQPQHF.

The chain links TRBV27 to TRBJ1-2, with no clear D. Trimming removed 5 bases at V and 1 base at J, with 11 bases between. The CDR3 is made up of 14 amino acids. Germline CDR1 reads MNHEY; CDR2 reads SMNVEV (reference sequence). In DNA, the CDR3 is TGTGCCAGCAGTCCTGTCTCGGTTAACTATGGCTACACCTTC. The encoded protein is CASSPVSVNYGYTF.

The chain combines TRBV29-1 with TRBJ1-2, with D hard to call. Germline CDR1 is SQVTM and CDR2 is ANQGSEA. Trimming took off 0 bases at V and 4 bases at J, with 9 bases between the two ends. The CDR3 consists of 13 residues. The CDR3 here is CSVEDGLFYGYTF. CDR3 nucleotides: TGCAGCGTTGAAGACGGACTTTTCTATGGCTACACCTTC.

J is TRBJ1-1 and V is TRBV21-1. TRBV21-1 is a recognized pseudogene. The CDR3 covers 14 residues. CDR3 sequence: CASSKALSRVWAFF. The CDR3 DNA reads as TGTGCCAGCAGCAAAGCGCTTTCCCGGGTATGGGCTTTCTTT.